This TCR beta chain was sequenced for a study of blood T cell repertoires in COVID-19. Study overall: The cDNA or gDNA used as material had been derived from T cells, B-cell-depleted T cells, or PBMCs.

Measured with immunoSEQ multiplex PCR; TCRdb has only the in-frame clones, and not every one. The sample lists about 170,000 clones, approximately 87% occurring once. This clone was found a few times. V shed 2 bases and J shed 1 base, with 11 bases lying between them. Germline V gene lookup returns CDR1 SGHVS and CDR2 FQNEAQ. CDR3 size: 15 residues. Sequencing used peripheral blood. This chain connects TRBV7-8 to TRBJ1-1; tentative D call: TRBD1 (6 bases). The receptor comes from a young man with active or convalescent COVID-19. CDR3 protein: CASSLIGTQNTEAFF. The CDR3 nucleotides read TGTGCCAGCAGCTTAATTGGGACACAGAACACTGAAGCTTTCTTT.